This T cell receptor (beta chain) was documented in a study of OX40 agonist ivuxolimab in advanced cancers. Points on this clone: One junction end does not reproduce the germline sequence, and a read error may be involved. At the DNA level, this CDR3 is encoded by other sequences in the same sample as well.

TCRdb's table, derived via immunoSEQ multiplex PCR, lists solely in-frame clones and lacks some. This table holds tens of thousands of clones, 90% to 95% found once. The CDR3 sequence is 16 residues long. The germline gives CDR1 SGHTA, CDR2 FQGNSA. The sample consisted of CD4+ or CD8+ T cells sorted from blood, taken in a trial of the OX40 agonist ivuxolimab. The V and J genes are TRBV7-2 and TRBJ2-7; 12 nucleotides line up with TRBD2. The TCR originated in an adult with an advanced solid tumor such as melanoma, head and neck, liver or kidney cancer. The CDR3 DNA reads as TGTGCCAGCAGTCTTGGACTAGCGGGACTGGGCTACGAGCAATACTTC. Translation gives CASSLGLAGLGYEQYF.